This T cell receptor beta chain derives from a study of blood T cell repertoires in COVID-19. Assay used: immunoSEQ multiplex PCR; TCRdb lists only in-frame clones, some missing. The sample holds approximately 310,000 clones, around 85% seen once. After removal of 4 bases from V and 4 bases from J, the junction contained 11 bases not matched to a gene. This CDR3 comprises 16 residues. Germline V lookup: CDR1 SGDLS, CDR2 YYNGEE. This TCR was recovered from a man aged 25-45 years who had recovered from COVID-19. The chain combines TRBV9 with TRBJ2-1; 7 nucleotides line up with TRBD1. Sequenced sample: PBMCs or T cells enriched from blood (not recorded which). The CDR3, as DNA: TGTGCCAGCAGCCCCACCGGGACAGCCTCATACAATGAGCAGTTCTTC. Its translation is CASSPTGTASYNEQFF.